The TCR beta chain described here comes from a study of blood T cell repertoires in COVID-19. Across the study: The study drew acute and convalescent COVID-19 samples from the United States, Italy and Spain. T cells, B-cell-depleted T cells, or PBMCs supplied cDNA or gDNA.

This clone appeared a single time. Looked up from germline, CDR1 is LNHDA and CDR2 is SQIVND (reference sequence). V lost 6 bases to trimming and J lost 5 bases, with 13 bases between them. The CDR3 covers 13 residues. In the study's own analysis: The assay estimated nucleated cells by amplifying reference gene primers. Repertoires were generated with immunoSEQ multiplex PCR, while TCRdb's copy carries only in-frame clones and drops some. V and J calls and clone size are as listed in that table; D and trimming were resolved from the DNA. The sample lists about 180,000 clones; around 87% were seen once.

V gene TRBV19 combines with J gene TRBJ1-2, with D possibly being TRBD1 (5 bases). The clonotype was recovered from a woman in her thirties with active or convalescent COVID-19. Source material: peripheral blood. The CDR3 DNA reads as TGTGCCAGTAGCACCAGGGATGGGTATGGCTACACCTTC. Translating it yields CASSTRDGYGYTF.